The 16 T cell receptor beta chains presented below share a single source sample, sequenced in a study of blood T cell repertoires in COVID-19. The repertoire was sequenced with immunoSEQ multiplex PCR; TCRdb's copy has only in-frame clones and lacks some. The data contain roughly 200,000 clones, more than 80% of them singletons. What was sequenced was PBMCs or T cells enriched from blood (not recorded which). The receptors were sampled from a man between 40 and 49 years old who had recovered from COVID-19.

The chain joins TRBV9 to TRBJ2-2, with 7 positions matching TRBD2. The CDR3 totals 16 residues. Looked up from germline, CDR1 is SGDLS and CDR2 is YYNGEE. Losses at the gene ends were 0 bases for V and 6 bases for J; bases not matched to a gene: 8. The CDR3 coding sequence is TGTGCCAGCAGCGTAGATTTGGGACTACAAGCCGGGGAGCTGTTTTTT. This translates into CASSVDLGLQAGELFF. Full variable domain (outside the CDR3, taken from reference TRBV9 and TRBJ2-2): DSGVTQTPKHLITATGQRVTLRCSPRSGDLSVYWYQQSLDQGLQFLIQYYNGEERAKGNILERFSAQQFPDLHSELNLSSLELGDSALYFCASSVDLGLQAGELFFGEGSRLTVL.

V is TRBV9 and J is TRBJ2-7, with D maybe TRBD2 (5 bases). Germline lookup yields CDR1 SGDLS and CDR2 YYNGEE. V lost 2 bases, J lost 3 bases, and 12 bases lay in between. The CDR3 length is 14 residues. For the CDR3, the DNA is TGTGCCAGCAGCGTGGGGAGTTCCCTCTACGAGCAGTACTTC. Amino acids: CASSVGSSLYEQYF.

This chain connects TRBV19 to TRBJ2-1; TRBD2 agrees at 11 bases. The germline V gene encodes CDR1 LNHDA and CDR2 SQIVND (reference sequence). The V gene end was trimmed by 5 bases and the J gene end by 3 bases; junction bases not matched to a gene: 3. CDR3 length: 15 amino acids. The CDR3 loop reads CASSVLAGVYNEQFF. DNA of the CDR3: TGTGCCAGTAGTGTACTAGCGGGAGTCTACAATGAGCAGTTCTTC.

The rearrangement links TRBV27 to TRBJ1-2; 9 bases map to TRBD1. The CDR3 extends over 13 amino acids. Germline V lookup: CDR1 MNHEY, CDR2 SMNVEV (reference sequence). The ends lost 6 bases at V and 4 bases at J; junction bases unmatched: 3. The CDR3 DNA sequence: TGTGCCAGCAGGAGGGGACAGGGCTATGGCTACACCTTC. Amino acids: CASRRGQGYGYTF.

This clone came up once. The genes are TRBV30 and TRBJ1-1, with TRBD1 as a possible D gene (6 bases). There are 12 residues in the CDR3. Looked up from germline, CDR1 is GTSNPN and CDR2 is SVGIG (reference sequence). Trimming removed 2 bases from V and 8 bases from J, with 12 bases in between. The CDR3 DNA is TGTGCCTGGAGTCCTACCACAGGGGAAGCTTTCTTT. It codes for CAWSPTTGEAFF.

This clone was detected ten times or more. V and J are TRBV7-9 and TRBJ2-1, with TRBD2 matching 10 bases. The CDR3 loop spans 15 amino acids. Germline V gene sequence: CDR1 SEHNR, CDR2 FQNEAQ (reference sequence). V shed 1 base, J shed 9 bases, and the junction held 6 bases outside the gene matches. The CDR3 sequence: CASSLGWLAGVEQFF. The CDR3 DNA follows: TGTGCCAGCAGCTTAGGTTGGCTAGCGGGAGTTGAGCAGTTCTTC. Full variable domain (missing parts from reference TRBV7-9 and TRBJ2-1): DTGVSQNPRHKITKRGQNVTFRCDPISEHNRLYWYRQTLGQGPEFLTYFQNEAQLEKSRLLSDRFSAERPKGSFSTLEIQRTEQGDSAMYLCASSLGWLAGVEQFFGPGTRLTVL.

This clone was found a few times. The chain combines TRBV20-1 with TRBJ1-5; no reliable D call. The CDR3 runs to 15 residues. CDR1 and CDR2 from the germline V gene are DFQATT and SNEGSKA (reference sequence). Trimming left V 3 bases short and J 4 bases short, with 16 bases between. The CDR3 DNA is TGCAGTGCTAGTTTCCCCCATACATCAAATCAGCCCCAGCATTTT. Residues: CSASFPHTSNQPQHF.

The chain is built from TRBV19 and TRBJ1-1; D perhaps matches TRBD1 (6 bases). V was cut by 5 bases and J by 4 bases, with 17 bases left in between. Germline CDR1 LNHDA, CDR2 SQIVND (reference sequence). The CDR3 is 15 amino acids. The CDR3, as DNA: TGTGCCAGTAGTCCGCGGACAGACTTAGGCACTGAAGCTTTCTTT. It translates to CASSPRTDLGTEAFF.

The J gene is TRBJ1-5, the V gene TRBV3-1 (or the pseudogene TRBV3-2), with 10 bases fitting TRBD1. The CDR3 is 15 residues long. The J segment lost 4 bases and the V segment lost 4 bases, leaving 4 bases of the junction unmatched. CDR1 and CDR2 from the germline V gene are LGHDT and YNNKEL (reference sequence). The DNA of the CDR3 is TGTGCCAGCAGCCCCAAGGGACAGGGGAATCAGCCCCAGCATTTT. It specifies CASSPKGQGNQPQHF.

The chain is built from TRBV5-4 and TRBJ1-5; 7 bases are shared with TRBD1. The CDR3 loop spans 14 amino acids. In germline, CDR1 is SGHNT, CDR2 YYREEE (reference sequence). Trimming took 9 bases from V and 2 from J; bases not matched to a gene: 8. For the CDR3, the DNA is TGTGCCACCTCCAGGGGGATGGGCAATCAGCCCCAGCATTTT. The encoded protein is CATSRGMGNQPQHF.

This sequence joins TRBV11-2 and TRBJ2-1, with TRBD1 identical over 9 bases. This CDR3 is 15 amino acids long. The trim removed 2 bases at V and 8 bases at J, leaving 7 bases unmatched. In germline, CDR1 is SGHAT, CDR2 FQNNGV. Here the CDR3 DNA reads TGTGCCAGCAGCTTAAGTGGGACAGGGTTTCATGAGCAGTTCTTC. Translating it yields CASSLSGTGFHEQFF.

This chain connects TRBV5-1 to TRBJ2-7; the D gene is possibly TRBD1 (5 bases). There are 14 residues in the CDR3. The V gene lost 4 bases and the J gene lost 1 base, with 12 bases spanning the gap. The V gene's germline CDR1 is SGHRS and CDR2 YFSETQ. CDR3 in amino acids: CASSVMPGSYEQYF. The CDR3 DNA follows: TGCGCCAGCAGCGTGATGCCAGGGTCCTACGAGCAGTACTTC.

V and J are TRBV7-3 and TRBJ1-2, with D possibly TRBD1 on 6 matching bases. V was clipped by 4 bases and J by 3 bases, with 21 bases between them. The V gene's germline CDR1 is SGHTA and CDR2 FQGTGA. CDR3 length: 17 residues. CDR3 in DNA: TGTGCCAGCAGCTCGCTCTCGATGGGGGCGCTGGACTATGGCTACACCTTC. This codes for CASSSLSMGALDYGYTF.

As regards this clone: Germline and junction disagree at one end, which may indicate a read error. V usage is TRBV12-5 and J usage is TRBJ1-2; TRBD1 aligns across 7 bases. CDR1 is LGHNT, CDR2 FRNRAP, per germline. The CDR3 has 14 residues. The CDR3 protein is CASGRDSPSYDYTF. In nucleotides, the CDR3 is TGTGCTAGTGGTCGGGACAGTCCCTCTTATGACTACACCTTC.

This chain uses TRBV4-1 with TRBJ2-2, with TRBD2 identical over 7 bases. Trimming cost V 3 bases and J 1 base; bases outside gene matches: 14. There are 19 residues in the CDR3. CDR1 and CDR2 (germline): MGHRA, YSYEKL. The CDR3 reads CASSHRREGAGMNTGELFF. The CDR3 DNA reads as TGCGCCAGCAGCCATAGGAGGGAGGGAGCGGGGATGAACACCGGGGAGCTGTTTTTT.

The chain has TRBV30 and TRBJ2-7; TRBD1 aligns across 9 bases. The V gene's germline CDR1 is GTSNPN and CDR2 SVGIG (reference sequence). V was clipped by 3 bases and J by 2 bases; unmatched bases: 5. This CDR3 region has 14 residues. CDR3 sequence reads: CAWRGQGPAYEQYF. DNA for the CDR3: TGTGCCTGGAGGGGACAGGGACCGGCCTACGAGCAGTACTTC.